Below are 32 T cell receptor beta chains sequenced from a single sample in a study of blood T cell repertoires in COVID-19. Method: immunoSEQ multiplex PCR; TCRdb's copy keeps in-frame clones and lacks some. The data show about 49,000 clones, with roughly 82% seen just once and roughly 2.6% held by the top ten. Sequenced sample: peripheral blood. Receptors were obtained from a woman aged 55-70 years with acute or convalescent COVID-19.

V and J are TRBV3-1 (or the pseudogene TRBV3-2) and TRBJ2-7; 11 positions agree with TRBD1. Per the germline V gene, CDR1 is LGHDT and CDR2 is YNNKEL (reference sequence). The V gene end was trimmed by 2 bases and the J gene end by 4 bases; junction bases not matched to a gene: 7. The CDR3 totals 16 residues. The CDR3: CASSQPGQGGMYEQYF. The CDR3 DNA reads TGTGCCAGCAGCCAACCGGGACAGGGGGGAATGTACGAGCAGTACTTC.

J is TRBJ1-2 and V is TRBV5-1; D is unresolved. Germline assignment: CDR1 SGHRS and CDR2 YFSETQ. The V end lost 0 bases, the J end lost 11 bases, and 17 bases lay between the germline ends. CDR3 length equals 14 residues. The CDR3 loop is CASSLDGSGLNYTF. The CDR3, as DNA: TGCGCCAGCAGCTTGGATGGGTCCGGGTTGAATTACACCTTC.

The J gene is TRBJ2-3, the V gene TRBV20-1; TRBD2 matches at 10 bases. After removal of 3 bases from V and 2 bases from J, the junction contained 8 bases not matched to a gene. Germline CDR1 reads DFQATT; CDR2 reads SNEGSKA (reference sequence). This CDR3 is built from 16 residues. This CDR3 is CSASDASGRATDTQYF. The CDR3 DNA follows: TGCAGTGCTAGTGACGCTAGCGGGAGAGCCACAGATACGCAGTATTTT.

V and J are TRBV6-5 and TRBJ2-7; possible D gene TRBD1, 7 bases. CDR1 is MNHEY, CDR2 SVGAGI, per germline. V was shortened by 6 bases and J by 6 bases, with 15 bases between the two germline ends. The CDR3 has 13 residues. CDR3 region: CASSGRQGGEQYF. CDR3 sequence (DNA): TGTGCCAGCAGCGGCAGACAGGGAGGCGAGCAGTACTTC.

The J gene is TRBJ2-5, the V gene TRBV6-5, with D tentatively TRBD2 (5 bases). Per the germline V gene, CDR1 is MNHEY and CDR2 is SVGAGI. The V end was cut by 4 bases, the J end by 1 base, with 13 bases between. This CDR3 comprises 15 residues. CDR3 nucleotides: TGTGCCAGCAGTTCCCCTGGGAGTCGCCAAGAGACCCAGTACTTC. Protein sequence: CASSSPGSRQETQYF.

The chain joins TRBV6-5 to TRBJ2-7; maybe TRBD1 (5 bases). V was cut by 6 bases and J by 5 bases, with 17 bases left in between. Germline CDR1 and CDR2: MNHEY and SVGAGI. The CDR3 has 14 amino acids. CDR3 in DNA: TGTGCCAGCAGAAACTATCAGGGCGCGCACGAGCAGTACTTC. Translation gives CASRNYQGAHEQYF.

The rearrangement uses TRBV27 and TRBJ2-2; D is ambiguous. Germline lookup yields CDR1 MNHEY and CDR2 SMNVEV (reference sequence). The CDR3 sequence is 12 residues long. V was shortened by 2 bases and J by 7 bases, with 5 bases between the two germline ends. CDR3 sequence: CASSLAVGELFF. CDR3 DNA: TGTGCCAGCAGTTTAGCAGTCGGGGAGCTGTTTTTT.

V usage is TRBV30 and J usage is TRBJ1-1; D unclear. V was trimmed by 0 bases and J by 5 bases, leaving 7 bases between them. The CDR3 covers 12 residues. Looked up from germline, CDR1 is GTSNPN and CDR2 is SVGIG (reference sequence). As DNA, the CDR3 is TGTGCCTGGAGTGTTTCTATAACTGAAGCTTTCTTT. As protein: CAWSVSITEAFF.

The chain is built from TRBV19 and TRBJ2-1; D is unclear. This CDR3 has 14 amino acids. V shed 3 bases and J shed 2 bases, with 8 bases lying between them. CDR1 is LNHDA and CDR2 is SQIVND in the germline V gene (reference sequence). In DNA, the CDR3 is TGTGCCAGTAGTATGGTGCAGGCCTACAATGAGCAGTTCTTC. Encoded protein: CASSMVQAYNEQFF.

CDR3 DNA sequence: TGCGCCAGCAGCGCGACAGGGACCTTTTTAGGAGATACGCAGTATTTT. It codes for CASSATGTFLGDTQYF. The chain couples TRBV5-1 to TRBJ2-3; the match to TRBD1 covers 7 bases. The CDR3 loop spans 16 amino acids. The germline CDR1 and CDR2 sequences are SGHRS and YFSETQ. The V segment lost 4 bases and the J segment 5 bases; nucleotides outside the gene matches: 13.

The V and J genes are TRBV7-8 and TRBJ2-3; a possible D gene is TRBD2 (5 bases). The V end was cut by 2 bases, the J end by 4 bases, with 16 bases between. This CDR3 is built from 16 residues. Germline V CDR1 and CDR2: SGHVS, FQNEAQ. The CDR3: CASSLFSVGSADTQYF. The CDR3 bases are TGTGCCAGCAGCTTATTTAGCGTAGGGAGCGCAGATACGCAGTATTTT.

The chain carries TRBV21-1 and TRBJ1-2; the D call in the table, TRBD1, was not verified against the DNA. TRBV21-1 is tagged as a pseudogene. CDR3 length: 18 amino acids. The CDR3 region is CASSKVLGGPSANYGYTF. CDR3 nucleotides: TGTGCCAGCAGCAAAGTGTTGGGTGGGCCCTCAGCTAACTATGGCTACACCTTC.

CDR3 protein: CASSAAISGANVLTF. For the CDR3, the DNA is TGTGCCAGCAGCGCGGCCATCTCTGGGGCCAACGTCCTGACTTTC. The chain uses TRBV6-5 and TRBJ2-6, with D unresolved. CDR1 is MNHEY and CDR2 is SVGAGI in the germline V gene. The length of the CDR3 is 15 residues. Trimming removed 6 bases from V and 0 bases from J, with 9 bases in between.

The rearrangement links TRBV5-1 to TRBJ1-1; 9 nucleotides line up with TRBD1. The CDR3 covers 15 residues. Germline CDR1 and CDR2: SGHRS and YFSETQ. J gave up 0 bases and V 4 bases, and 4 bases lay outside the gene matches. The CDR3 here is CASSPRTGVNTEAFF. The DNA of the CDR3 is TGCGCCAGCAGCCCACGGACAGGGGTGAACACTGAAGCTTTCTTT.

The genes are TRBV27 and TRBJ2-3, with 7 bases fitting TRBD1. Germline lookup yields CDR1 MNHEY and CDR2 SMNVEV (reference sequence). The CDR3 extends over 15 amino acids. Losses at the gene ends were 6 bases for V and 2 bases for J; bases not matched to a gene: 8. Here the CDR3 reads CASSIRQGLTDTQYF. CDR3 coding DNA: TGTGCCAGCAGCATAAGACAGGGCCTCACAGATACGCAGTATTTT.

The chain joins TRBV12-3 or TRBV12-4 to TRBJ1-4; 7 nucleotides agree with TRBD1. Trimming cost V 4 bases and J 12 bases; bases outside gene matches: 5. This CDR3 spans 12 amino acids. The CDR3 sequence is CASSSGTAELFF. Here the CDR3 DNA reads TGTGCCAGCAGTTCAGGGACAGCAGAACTGTTTTTT.

The CDR3 loop is CASSVTSGRSYEQYF. In DNA, the CDR3 is TGTGCCAGCAGTGTGACTAGCGGGAGATCCTACGAGCAGTACTTC. V usage is TRBV28 and J usage is TRBJ2-7, with 12 bases that match TRBD2. V lost 5 bases and J lost 1; bases outside the gene matches: 3. This CDR3 has 15 amino acids. Germline CDR1 is MDHEN and CDR2 is SYDVKM.

The chain uses TRBV28 and TRBJ2-5; D not certain. CDR1 MDHEN and CDR2 SYDVKM come from the germline V gene. This CDR3 is 15 amino acids long. V was clipped by 6 bases and J by 0 bases, with 14 bases between them. CDR3 in DNA: TGTGCCAGCAGCCACCGAAAGAGCAACCAAGAGACCCAGTACTTC. This translates into CASSHRKSNQETQYF. The full variable domain, completed using reference TRBV28 and TRBJ2-5, is DVKVTQSSRYLVKRTGEKVFLECVQDMDHENMFWYRQDPGLGLRLIYFSYDVKMKEKGDIPEGYSVSREKKERFSLILESASTNQTSMYLCASSHRKSNQETQYFGPGTRLLVL.

This chain's CDR3 is CASSPRLGPNYEQYF. CDR3 coding DNA: TGTGCCAGTAGTCCGCGCTTGGGGCCCAACTACGAGCAGTACTTC. V and J are TRBV19 and TRBJ2-7; possibly TRBD1 for D (5 bases). The length of the CDR3 is 15 residues. With 5 bases removed from V and 3 bases from J, the gap between germline ends came to 17 bases. The germline CDR1 and CDR2 sequences are LNHDA and SQIVND (reference sequence).

The V call is TRBV10-3, the J call TRBJ2-1, with 8 bases that match TRBD1. The V gene's germline CDR1 is ENHRY and CDR2 SYGVKD. V trimming: 3 bases; J trimming: 7 bases; junction bases outside the gene matches: 11. The CDR3 loop spans 16 amino acids. CDR3 sequence reads: CAISDPTGGYGNEQFF. For the CDR3, the DNA is TGTGCCATCAGTGACCCAACAGGGGGGTACGGGAATGAGCAGTTCTTC.

The rearrangement uses TRBV6-6 and TRBJ2-2; no reliable D call. CDR1 is MNHNY, CDR2 SVGAGI, per germline (reference sequence). V shed 3 bases and J shed 0 bases, with 5 bases lying between them. The CDR3 runs to 14 residues. This CDR3 reads CASSYGPNTGELFF. CDR3 DNA sequence: TGTGCCAGCAGTTATGGCCCGAACACCGGGGAGCTGTTTTTT.

This clone came up a few times. This chain joins TRBV6-5 and TRBJ2-2, with 9 bases lining up with TRBD1. Losses at the gene ends were 3 bases for V and 4 bases for J; bases not matched to a gene: 3. The CDR3 is 15 amino acids. Per the germline V gene, CDR1 is MNHEY and CDR2 is SVGAGI. CDR3 coding DNA: TGTGCCAGCAGTTATACAGGGGGCGGCACCGGGGAGCTGTTTTTT. This translates into CASSYTGGGTGELFF.

The chain carries TRBV29-1 and TRBJ1-1, with D perhaps TRBD1 (6 bases). This CDR3 is built from 11 residues. With 0 bases removed from V and 9 bases from J, the gap between germline ends came to 8 bases. From germline, CDR1 is SQVTM and CDR2 ANQGSEA. CDR3 sequence (DNA): TGCAGCGTTGAAGAACAGGGTAAAGCTTTCTTT. Translating gives CSVEEQGKAFF.

The chain combines TRBV5-4 with TRBJ2-3, with D perhaps assigned TRBD1 or TRBD2 (6 bases each). Germline CDR1 and CDR2: SGHNT and YYREEE (reference sequence). The CDR3 sequence is 13 residues long. Trimming stripped 4 bases from V and 4 bases from J, with 10 bases between. CDR3 protein: CASSLGGADTQYF. Here the CDR3 DNA reads TGTGCCAGCAGCCTGGGGGGCGCAGATACGCAGTATTTT.

This clone was counted only a few times. This chain connects TRBV28 to TRBJ2-7, with a weak D call TRBD1 (7 bases). The V gene lost 5 bases and the J gene lost 2 bases, with 19 bases spanning the gap. Germline-derived CDR1 and CDR2 are MDHEN and SYDVKM. CDR3 length: 16 amino acids. DNA of the CDR3: TGTGCCAGCAGTCCCCGTCGACAGGGAGGTGCCTACGAGCAGTACTTC. This translates into CASSPRRQGGAYEQYF.

The genes are TRBV3-1 (or the pseudogene TRBV3-2) and TRBJ1-2; 9 bases are a match to TRBD1. V lost 4 bases and J lost 4; bases outside the gene matches: 7. The CDR3 totals 15 residues. The germline V gene encodes CDR1 LGHDT and CDR2 YNNKEL (reference sequence). CDR3 nucleotide sequence: TGTGCCAGCAGCCCGACTTGGGGACAGGGCTATGGCTACACCTTC. This translates into CASSPTWGQGYGYTF.

The chain carries TRBV5-1 and TRBJ1-1; D gene uncertain. The V gene's germline CDR1 is SGHRS and CDR2 YFSETQ. Between the trimmed V and J ends, which lost 6 bases and 5 bases, there was a span of 8 bases. The CDR3 is 11 residues long. CDR3 coding DNA: TGCGCCAGCAAGAAAGAGACTGAAGCTTTCTTT. It codes for CASKKETEAFF.

The CDR3 DNA sequence: TGCGCCAGCAGCTCTAACGGACAGGGGAACACCGGGGAGCTGTTTTTT. It encodes CASSSNGQGNTGELFF. V and J are TRBV5-1 and TRBJ2-2, with 8 bases identical to TRBD1. Unmatched junction bases numbered 5, after V lost 3 bases and J lost 1 base. Germline CDR1 reads SGHRS; CDR2 reads YFSETQ. This CDR3 spans 16 amino acids.

In this sample, this clone turned up a few times. This sequence joins TRBV10-1 and TRBJ1-1; D unresolved. Germline CDR1 reads WNHNN; CDR2 reads SYGVQD (reference sequence). V lost 0 bases and J lost 4, with 9 bases in between. The CDR3 sequence is 14 residues long. The CDR3 bases are TGCGCCAGCAGTGAGTCGTGGGAGGGCACTGAAGCTTTCTTT. Amino acid sequence: CASSESWEGTEAFF.

The chain is built from TRBV29-1 and TRBJ2-2; D is perhaps TRBD1 (6 bases). The CDR3 spans 12 residues. Trimming shortened V by 4 bases and J by 7 bases, and 10 bases separated the two germline ends. The germline V gene has CDR1 SQVTM and CDR2 ANQGSEA. The DNA for the CDR3 is TGCAGCGTTGGGGGGCCTGGCGGGGAGCTGTTTTTT. Its translation is CSVGGPGGELFF.

The V gene is TRBV3-1 (or the pseudogene TRBV3-2), the J gene TRBJ2-7, with TRBD2 matching 10 bases. J gave up 1 base and V 6 bases, and 6 bases lay outside the gene matches. The CDR3 totals 15 residues. Germline V CDR1 and CDR2: LGHDT, YNNKEL (reference sequence). CDR3 DNA: TGTGCCAGCAGTCTGGGACTAGCGCGTTCCTACGAGCAGTACTTC. It translates to CASSLGLARSYEQYF.

The table lists this clone with a few counts. The chain carries TRBV14 and TRBJ1-2, with a weak D call TRBD1 (5 bases). This CDR3 is 14 amino acids long. The V and J ends lost 1 base and 2 bases respectively, with 8 bases between them. Germline assignment: CDR1 SGHDN and CDR2 FVKESK. The CDR3 bases are TGTGCCAGCAGCCAAGGGACACCCAACTATGGCTACACCTTC. It yields the protein CASSQGTPNYGYTF.